Given below is one T cell receptor beta chain in context. The antigen is not known. These data come from a study of T cells in Graves' hyperthyroidism and ophthalmopathy. Overall study findings and caveats: Most clonotypes that expanded in the thyroid above 0.001 also showed up in blood.

Trimming removed 6 bases from V and 7 bases from J; junction bases left unmatched: 10. This CDR3 is 14 amino acids long. RNA transcripts provided the source from which TCR beta CDR3 regions were amplified. With the HTBI primer set, the TCR CDR3 went through a first round of RT-PCR. One entry per CDR3 protein results from TCRdb running MiXCR on the multiplex PCR reads. The table lists around 280,000 distinct CDR3 sequences, around 13% of them singletons. Researchers barred patients who had uncontrolled infection, other autoimmune disease, pregnancy or lactation. Clinical symptoms, serum thyroxine and TRAb, thyroid ultrasound and orbital computed tomography were used for the diagnoses.

The specimen was blood. The TCR sequence derives from a middle-aged woman with Graves' hyperthyroidism. The chain employs TRBV12-3 or TRBV12-4 and TRBJ2-7, with TRBD1 matching over 9 bases. The CDR3 protein is CASRGDRASWEQYF. CDR3 sequence (DNA): TGTGCCAGCAGAGGGGACAGGGCCTCGTGGGAGCAGTACTTC.